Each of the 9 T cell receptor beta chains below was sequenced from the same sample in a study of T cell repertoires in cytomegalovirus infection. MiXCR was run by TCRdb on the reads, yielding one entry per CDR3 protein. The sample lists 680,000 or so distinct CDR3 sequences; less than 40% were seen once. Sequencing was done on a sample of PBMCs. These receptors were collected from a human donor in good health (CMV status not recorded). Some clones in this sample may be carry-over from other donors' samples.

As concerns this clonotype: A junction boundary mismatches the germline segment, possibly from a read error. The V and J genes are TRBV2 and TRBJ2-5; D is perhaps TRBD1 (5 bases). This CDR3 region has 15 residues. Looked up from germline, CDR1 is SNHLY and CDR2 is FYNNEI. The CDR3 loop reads CASSGPGFYRGTQSF. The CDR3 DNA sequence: TGTGCCAGCAGTGGTCCAGGGTTTTACCGAGGAACCCAGTCCTTC. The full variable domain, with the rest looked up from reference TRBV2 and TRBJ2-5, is EPEVTQTPSHQVTQMGQEVILRCVPISNHLYFYWYRQILGQKVEFLVSFYNNEISEKSEIFDDQFSVERPDGSNFTLKIRSTKLEDSAMYFCASSGPGFYRGTQSFGPGTRLLVL.

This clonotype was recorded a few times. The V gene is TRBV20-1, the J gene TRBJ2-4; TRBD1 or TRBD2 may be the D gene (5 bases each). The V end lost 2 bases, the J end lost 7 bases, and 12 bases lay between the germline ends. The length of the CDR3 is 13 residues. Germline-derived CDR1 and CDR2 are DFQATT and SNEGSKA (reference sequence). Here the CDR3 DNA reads TGCAGTGCTAGATTCGAGGGGCTGAACATTCAGTACTTC. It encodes CSARFEGLNIQYF.

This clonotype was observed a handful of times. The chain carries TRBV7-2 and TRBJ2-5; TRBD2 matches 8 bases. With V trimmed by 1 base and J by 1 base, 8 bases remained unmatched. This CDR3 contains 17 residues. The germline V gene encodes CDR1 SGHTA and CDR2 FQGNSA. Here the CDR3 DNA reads TGTGCCAGCAGCTTAGTTCCTAGCGGGCCCCGCCAAGAGACCCAGTACTTC. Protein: CASSLVPSGPRQETQYF.

The DNA for the CDR3 is TGTGCCAGCAGCACACCACAGGGACGCTATGGCTACACCTTC. It encodes CASSTPQGRYGYTF. The V call is TRBV7-9, the J call TRBJ1-2; TRBD1 is a possible D gene (6 bases). The CDR3 consists of 14 residues. Germline CDR1 SEHNR, CDR2 FQNEAQ (reference sequence). Trimming took off 5 bases at V and 4 bases at J, with 14 bases between the two ends.

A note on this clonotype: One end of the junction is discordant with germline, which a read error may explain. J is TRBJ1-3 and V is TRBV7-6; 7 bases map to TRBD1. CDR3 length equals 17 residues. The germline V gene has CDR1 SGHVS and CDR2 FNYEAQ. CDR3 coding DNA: TGTTCCAGCAGCTTCGGACGACAGGGATTCGCTGGAAACACCATATATTTT. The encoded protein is CSSSFGRQGFAGNTIYF.

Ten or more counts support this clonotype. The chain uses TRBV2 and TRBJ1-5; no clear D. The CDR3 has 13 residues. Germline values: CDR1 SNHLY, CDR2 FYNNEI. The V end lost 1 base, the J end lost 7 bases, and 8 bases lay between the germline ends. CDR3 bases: TGTGCCAGCAGTGAAGGTCGGAGACAGCCCCAGCATTTT. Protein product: CASSEGRRQPQHF.

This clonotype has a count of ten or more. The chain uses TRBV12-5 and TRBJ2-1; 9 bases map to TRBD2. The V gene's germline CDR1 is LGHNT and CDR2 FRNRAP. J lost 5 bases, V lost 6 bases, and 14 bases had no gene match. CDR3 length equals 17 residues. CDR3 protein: CASGANTGTSRNNEQFF. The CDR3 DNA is TGTGCTAGTGGAGCTAACACCGGGACTAGCCGGAACAATGAGCAGTTCTTC.

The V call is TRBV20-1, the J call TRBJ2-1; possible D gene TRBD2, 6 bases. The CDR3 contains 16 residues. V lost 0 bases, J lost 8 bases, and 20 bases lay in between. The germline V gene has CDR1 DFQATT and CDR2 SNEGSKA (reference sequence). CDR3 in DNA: TGCAGTGCTAGAGACTTGGGGACTGGGCCTACCGATGAGCAGTTCTTC. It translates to CSARDLGTGPTDEQFF.

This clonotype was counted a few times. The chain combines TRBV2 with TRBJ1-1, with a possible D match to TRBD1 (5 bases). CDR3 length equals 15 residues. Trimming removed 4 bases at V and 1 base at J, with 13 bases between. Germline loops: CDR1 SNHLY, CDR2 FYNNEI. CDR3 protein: CASSGQGAPNTEAFF. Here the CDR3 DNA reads TGTGCCAGCAGTGGCCAGGGAGCTCCGAACACTGAAGCTTTCTTT. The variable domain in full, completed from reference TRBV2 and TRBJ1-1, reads EPEVTQTPSHQVTQMGQEVILRCVPISNHLYFYWYRQILGQKVEFLVSFYNNEISEKSEIFDDQFSVERPDGSNFTLKIRSTKLEDSAMYFCASSGQGAPNTEAFFGQGTRLTVV.